The entry below gives a single TCR beta chain sequence along with its context. The data derive from a study of T cell changes during pregnancy in multiple sclerosis. Generated by immunoSEQ multiplex PCR, the TCRdb table keeps only in-frame clones and is missing some. Here the sample spans more than 55,000 clones, 85% to 95% being singletons. The ends lost 2 bases at V and 3 bases at J; junction bases unmatched: 0. The CDR3 totals 15 residues. CDR1 and CDR2 (germline): SNHLY, FYNNEI. The sequencing used CD8+ T cells from peripheral blood mononuclear cells, collected in the third trimester of pregnancy. This rearrangement joins TRBV2 to TRBJ2-3; TRBD2 matches at 12 bases. The receptor was isolated from a female donor with multiple sclerosis, enrolled in a pregnancy study. This CDR3 is CASSETSGRTDTQYF. CDR3 in DNA: TGTGCCAGCAGTGAAACTAGCGGGAGGACAGATACGCAGTATTTT. Looking up the rest from reference TRBV2 and TRBJ2-3 gives the full variable domain: EPEVTQTPSHQVTQMGQEVILRCVPISNHLYFYWYRQILGQKVEFLVSFYNNEISEKSEIFDDQFSVERPDGSNFTLKIRSTKLEDSAMYFCASSETSGRTDTQYFGPGTRLTVL.